This TCR beta chain was observed in a study of blood T cell repertoires in COVID-19. Study summary: Donors in Cohort 3 who had recovered were those with two negative PCRs, healthcare professional clearance, or resolution of their symptoms. Samples came from the United States, Italy and Spain, spanning acute and convalescent COVID-19. Sources were T cells, B-cell-depleted T cells, or PBMCs; the material itself was cDNA or gDNA.

Authors' methods: Estimation of nucleated cell counts was performed using reference gene primer amplification. The assay was immunoSEQ multiplex PCR, and TCRdb's table has in-frame clones only and misses some. The DNA gave D and trimming, while V, J and clone size come from that table. The table has 150,000 to 200,000 clones, approximately 90% seen once. Per germline, CDR1 LGHDT and CDR2 YNNKEL (reference sequence). V dropped 0 bases and J dropped 0 bases, with 7 bases sitting between them. The CDR3 contains 15 residues. The sample taken for sequencing was PBMCs or T cells enriched from blood (not recorded which). This TCR was sampled from a woman in her 40s in a cohort exposed to, infected with or recovered from COVID-19 (not recorded which). The gene calls are TRBV3-1 (or the pseudogene TRBV3-2) and TRBJ2-3; D is uncertain. The CDR3 is CASSQEHGSTDTQYF. The CDR3 coding sequence is TGTGCCAGCAGCCAAGAACACGGGAGCACAGATACGCAGTATTTT.